This T cell receptor beta chain came from a study of CD8+CD57+ T cells in acquired aplastic anemia. Study details: An average of about 3.2 ug of DNA was obtained from sorted CD4+ and CD8+ cells. Findings of the study overall: Simpson's diversity of CD8+ cells was not significantly different in patients compared with controls. Patients had roughly 31 CD8+ CDR3 sequences in common with controls (the shared set).

As concerns this clonotype: Its antigen is undetermined.

The germline CDR1 and CDR2 sequences are SNHLY and FYNNEI. The CDR3 contains 14 residues. Trimming took 4 bases from V and 6 from J, leaving 10 bases between them. The authors sequenced patients whose flow cytometry had shown CD8+CD57+ cell expansion. The patients, all of them, had severe acquired aplastic anemia. Genomic DNA acted as the template from which TCR beta VDJ combination and CDR3 sequence profiling were carried out. TCRdb re-analysed the reads in MiXCR, keeping a single row per CDR3 protein. The data show about 180,000 distinct CDR3 sequences, with roughly 65% seen just once and about 42% held by the top ten.

Specimen: sorted CD4+, CD8+, or CD8+CD57+ T cells (not recorded which) from PBMCs. The chain joins TRBV2 to TRBJ1-6; no clear D gene. The TCR originated in a human donor with aplastic anemia. CDR3: CASSAHGSNSPLHF. CDR3 coding DNA: TGTGCCAGCAGTGCTCACGGGAGTAATTCACCCCTCCACTTT.